The 6 T cell receptor beta chains below were found in one sample sequenced in a study of PD-1 blockade in classical Hodgkin lymphoma. This table comes from immunoSEQ multiplex PCR, and its TCRdb copy is limited to in-frame clones, with some not included. The sample shows roughly 21,000 clones, 85% to 90% of them seen only once. This sample's time point: newly diagnosed, previously untreated cHL patient sample. The investigators isolated CD8+ T cells from thawed PBMCs using magnetic negative selection. Sequenced sample: CD8+ T cells from blood. These receptors all stem from a human donor with classical Hodgkin lymphoma.

This chain connects TRBV7-6 to TRBJ2-1; no clear D. CDR1 is SGHVS, CDR2 FNYEAQ, per germline. This CDR3 comprises 12 residues. With 6 bases removed from V and 8 bases from J, the gap between germline ends came to 11 bases. The CDR3 is CASRPLMDEQFF. In nucleotides, the CDR3 is TGTGCCAGCAGACCCTTAATGGATGAGCAGTTCTTC. The variable domain in full, completed from reference TRBV7-6 and TRBJ2-1, reads GAGVSQSPRYKVTKRGQDVALRCDPISGHVSLYWYRQALGQGPEFLTYFNYEAQQDKSGLPNDRFSAERPEGSISTLTIQRTEQRDSAMYRCASRPLMDEQFFGPGTRLTVL.

This chain uses TRBV7-9 with TRBJ2-1, with a tentative D call TRBD2 (6 bases). Trimming pared 1 base from V and 6 bases from J, leaving 13 bases between. CDR3 length: 15 residues. Germline V CDR1 and CDR2: SEHNR, FQNEAQ (reference sequence). CDR3 sequence reads: CASSLGGLALNEQFF. CDR3 bases: TGTGCCAGCAGCTTAGGAGGCCTAGCGCTCAATGAGCAGTTCTTC.

The rearrangement uses TRBV27 and TRBJ1-1; no reliable D call. The V end lost 8 bases, the J end lost 2 bases, and 15 bases lay between the germline ends. From germline, CDR1 is MNHEY and CDR2 SMNVEV (reference sequence). CDR3 size: 14 residues. The CDR3 loop reads CASQLEGPNTEAFF. DNA for the CDR3: TGTGCCAGCCAGCTGGAAGGGCCAAACACTGAAGCTTTCTTT.

V usage is TRBV11-3 and J usage is TRBJ1-1; tentative D call: TRBD1 (5 bases). The CDR3 extends over 14 amino acids. The V and J ends lost 5 bases and 3 bases respectively, with 13 bases between them. The V gene's germline CDR1 is SGHNT and CDR2 YENEEA. CDR3 in amino acids: CASSKRGKDTEAFF. As DNA, the CDR3 is TGTGCCAGCAGCAAAAGGGGTAAGGACACTGAAGCTTTCTTT.

The chain employs TRBV29-1 and TRBJ2-7; 7 bases line up with TRBD2. V gave up 2 bases and J gave up 1 base; unmatched junction bases: 2. Germline lookup yields CDR1 SQVTM and CDR2 ANQGSEA. The CDR3 covers 13 residues. The CDR3 coding sequence is TGCAGCGTTGAATGGGAGGGTTCCTACGAGCAGTACTTC. As protein: CSVEWEGSYEQYF.

The chain combines TRBV5-1 with TRBJ2-1; D gene uncertain. Trimming took off 0 bases at V and 7 bases at J, with 5 bases between the two ends. Germline V gene lookup returns CDR1 SGHRS and CDR2 YFSETQ. CDR3 length: 12 residues. Here the CDR3 reads CASSLGVNEQFF. The CDR3 DNA sequence: TGCGCCAGCAGCTTGGGAGTAAATGAGCAGTTCTTC.